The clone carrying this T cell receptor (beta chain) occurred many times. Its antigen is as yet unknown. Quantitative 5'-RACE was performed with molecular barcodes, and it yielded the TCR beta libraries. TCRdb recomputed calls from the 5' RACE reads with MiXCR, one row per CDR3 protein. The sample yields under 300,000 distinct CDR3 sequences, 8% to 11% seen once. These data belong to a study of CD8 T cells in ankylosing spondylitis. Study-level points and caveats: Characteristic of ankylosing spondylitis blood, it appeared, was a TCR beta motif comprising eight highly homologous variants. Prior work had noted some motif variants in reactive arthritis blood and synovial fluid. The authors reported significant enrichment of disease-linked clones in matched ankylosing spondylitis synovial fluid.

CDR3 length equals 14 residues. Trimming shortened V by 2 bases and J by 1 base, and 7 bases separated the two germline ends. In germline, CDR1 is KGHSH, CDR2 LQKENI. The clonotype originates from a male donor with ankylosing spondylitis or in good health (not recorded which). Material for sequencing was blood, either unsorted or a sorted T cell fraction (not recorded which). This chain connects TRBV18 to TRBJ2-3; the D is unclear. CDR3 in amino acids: CASSPNGGTDTQYF. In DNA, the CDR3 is TGTGCCAGCTCACCAAACGGCGGCACAGATACGCAGTATTTT.